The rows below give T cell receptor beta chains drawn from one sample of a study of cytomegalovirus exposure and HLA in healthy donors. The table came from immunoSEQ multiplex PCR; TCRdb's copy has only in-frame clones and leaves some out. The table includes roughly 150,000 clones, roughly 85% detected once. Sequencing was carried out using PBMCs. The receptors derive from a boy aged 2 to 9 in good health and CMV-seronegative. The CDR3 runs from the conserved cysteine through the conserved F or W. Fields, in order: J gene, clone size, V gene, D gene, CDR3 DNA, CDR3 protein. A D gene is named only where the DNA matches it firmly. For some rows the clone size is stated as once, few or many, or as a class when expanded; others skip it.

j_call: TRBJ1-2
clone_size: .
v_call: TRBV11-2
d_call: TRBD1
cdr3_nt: TGTGCCAGCAGGCAGACAGGGGGTCTGGGAGGCTACACCTTC
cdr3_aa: CASRQTGGLGGYTF

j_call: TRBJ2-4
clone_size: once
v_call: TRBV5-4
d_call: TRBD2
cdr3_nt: TGTGCCAGCAGCTTGGAATCACTAGCGGGAGCGACGGACATTCAGTACTTC
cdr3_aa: CASSLESLAGATDIQYF

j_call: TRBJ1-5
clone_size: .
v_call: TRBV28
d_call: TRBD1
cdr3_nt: TGTGCCAGCCGGGACAGGGCCCGTTTGGCCCAGCATTTT
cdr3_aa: CASRDRARLAQHF

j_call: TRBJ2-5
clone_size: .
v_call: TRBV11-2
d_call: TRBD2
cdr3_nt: TGTGCCAGCAGCTCTCAAGGCAGCGGGGAAGAGACCCAGTACTTC
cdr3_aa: CASSSQGSGEETQYF

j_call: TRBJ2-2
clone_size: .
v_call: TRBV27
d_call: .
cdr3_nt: TGTGCCAGCAGTTTCGGGGGCACCGGGGAGCTGTTTTTT
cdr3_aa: CASSFGGTGELFF

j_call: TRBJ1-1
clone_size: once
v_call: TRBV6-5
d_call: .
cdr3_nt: TGTGCCAGCAGTTGGGAGGTCCTGGAGACTGAAGCTTTCTTT
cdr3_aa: CASSWEVLETEAFF

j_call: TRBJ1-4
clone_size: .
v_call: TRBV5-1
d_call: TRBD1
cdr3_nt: TGCGCCAGCAGCCCGGGACAGCCTAATGAAAAACTGTTTTTT
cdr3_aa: CASSPGQPNEKLFF

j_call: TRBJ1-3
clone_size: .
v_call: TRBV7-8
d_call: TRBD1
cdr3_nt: TGTGCCAGCATGGGCTGGGGGACAGGGAGCTCTGGAAACACCATATATTTT
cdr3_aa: CASMGWGTGSSGNTIYF

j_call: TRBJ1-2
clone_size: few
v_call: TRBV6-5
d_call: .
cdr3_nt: TGTGCCAGCAGTTCCACCGCTGACAGGCCAAACTATGGCTACACCTTC
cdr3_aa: CASSSTADRPNYGYTF

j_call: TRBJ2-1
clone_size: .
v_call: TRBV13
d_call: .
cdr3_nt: TGTGCCAGCAGCTTAAACAACCTTGAGCAGTTCTTC
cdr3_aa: CASSLNNLEQFF

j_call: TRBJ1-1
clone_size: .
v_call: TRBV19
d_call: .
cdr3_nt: TGTGCCAGTAGTAGTGGGGGGGGGCGATCGAACACTGAAGCTTTCTTT
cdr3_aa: CASSSGGGRSNTEAFF

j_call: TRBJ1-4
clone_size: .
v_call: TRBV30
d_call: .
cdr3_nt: TGTGCCTGGAGCCAGAGGGATGAAAAACTGTTTTTT
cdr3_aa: CAWSQRDEKLFF

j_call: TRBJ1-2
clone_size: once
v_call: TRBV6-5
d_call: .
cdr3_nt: TGTGCCAGCAGTATGGCAGGGGTCCCCAACTATGGCTACACCTTC
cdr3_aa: CASSMAGVPNYGYTF

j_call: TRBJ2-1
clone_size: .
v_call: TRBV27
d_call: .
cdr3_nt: TGTGCCAGCAGTTTTGGGGGGAATGAGCAGTTCTTC
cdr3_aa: CASSFGGNEQFF

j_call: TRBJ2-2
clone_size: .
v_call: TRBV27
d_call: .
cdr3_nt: TGTGCCAGCAGTTTAAAAGCCGACTCCCGAGGAACCGGGGAGCTGTTTTTT
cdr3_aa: CASSLKADSRGTGELFF

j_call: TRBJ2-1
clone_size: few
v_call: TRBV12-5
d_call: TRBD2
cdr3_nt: TGTGCTAGTGGTTCCGGGGGGGGTCACGTTATTAATGAGCAGTTCTTC
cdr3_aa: CASGSGGGHVINEQFF

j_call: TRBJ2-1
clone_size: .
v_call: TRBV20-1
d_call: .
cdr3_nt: TGCAGTGCGATTAGTGGCAATGAGCAGTTCTTC
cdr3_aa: CSAISGNEQFF

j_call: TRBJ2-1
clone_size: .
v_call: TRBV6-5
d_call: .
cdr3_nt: TGTGCCAGCAGTTCCCCAGGGGCTAGAATTGACAATGAGCAGTTCTTC
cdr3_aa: CASSSPGARIDNEQFF

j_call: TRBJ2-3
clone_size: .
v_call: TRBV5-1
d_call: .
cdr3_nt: TGCGCCAGCAGCTTGATTGCGGGAAACGATGGAGATACGCAGTATTTT
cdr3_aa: CASSLIAGNDGDTQYF

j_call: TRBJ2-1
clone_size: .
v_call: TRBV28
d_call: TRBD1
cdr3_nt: TGTGCCAGCAGCCCGGGACAGAGCTCCTACAATGAGCAGTTCTTC
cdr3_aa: CASSPGQSSYNEQFF

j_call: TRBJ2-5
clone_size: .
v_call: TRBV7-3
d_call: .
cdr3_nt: TGTGCCAGCAGCCCCTCCGGGAAAGAGACCCAGTACTTC
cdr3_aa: CASSPSGKETQYF

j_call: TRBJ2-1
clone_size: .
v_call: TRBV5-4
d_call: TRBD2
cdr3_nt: TGTGCCAGCAGGACTAGCGGGGGTCCCCATGAGCAGTTCTTC
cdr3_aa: CASRTSGGPHEQFF

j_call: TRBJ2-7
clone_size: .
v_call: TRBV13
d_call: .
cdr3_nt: TGTGCCAGCAGCCAGGGACTTAACTACGAGCAGTACTTC
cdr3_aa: CASSQGLNYEQYF

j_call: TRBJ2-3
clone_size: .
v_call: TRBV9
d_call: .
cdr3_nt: TGTGCCAGCAGCGTAGGAAGGTGGACGGGATTGAGCACAGATACGCAGTATTTT
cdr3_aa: CASSVGRWTGLSTDTQYF

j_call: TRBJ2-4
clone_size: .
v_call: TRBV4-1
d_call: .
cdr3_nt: TGCGCCAGCAGCCAGGGCCCAGATGGCCCAACCAAAAACATTCAGTACTTC
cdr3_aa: CASSQGPDGPTKNIQYF

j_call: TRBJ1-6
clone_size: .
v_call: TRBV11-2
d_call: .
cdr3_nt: TGTGCCAGCAGCCAGCGGGGGTATAATTCACCCCTCCACTTT
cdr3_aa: CASSQRGYNSPLHF

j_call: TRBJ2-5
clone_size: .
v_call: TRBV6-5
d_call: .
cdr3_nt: TGTGCCAGCAGTTACCGCGGCGGGGAGGTAGAGACCCAGTACTTC
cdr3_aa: CASSYRGGEVETQYF

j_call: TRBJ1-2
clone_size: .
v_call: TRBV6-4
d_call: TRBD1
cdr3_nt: TGTGCCAGCAGTGACGAGGGACAGGGGGCGCGTGGCTACACCTTC
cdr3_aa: CASSDEGQGARGYTF

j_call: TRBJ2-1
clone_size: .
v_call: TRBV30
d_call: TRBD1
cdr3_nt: TGTGCCTGGAGTGTACCGTGGACAGGGTCGTACAATGAGCAGTTCTTC
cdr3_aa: CAWSVPWTGSYNEQFF

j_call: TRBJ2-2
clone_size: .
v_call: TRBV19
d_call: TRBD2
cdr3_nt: TGTGCCAGTAGTATATGGGCTAGCGGGGCCCACACCGGGGAGCTGTTTTTT
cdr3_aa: CASSIWASGAHTGELFF

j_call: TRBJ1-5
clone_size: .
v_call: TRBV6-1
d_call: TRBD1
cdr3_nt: TGTGCCAGCAGCGCGGACAGGGGGCATCAGCCCCAGCATTTT
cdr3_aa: CASSADRGHQPQHF

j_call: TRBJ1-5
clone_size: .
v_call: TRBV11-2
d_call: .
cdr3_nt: TGTGCCAGCAGCTCCCCGACAGGAAACACTAATCAGCCCCAGCATTTT
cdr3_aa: CASSSPTGNTNQPQHF

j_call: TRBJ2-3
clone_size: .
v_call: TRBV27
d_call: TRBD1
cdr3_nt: TGTGCCAGCAGTTTACGGTTACAGGGGGGCACAGATACGCAGTATTTT
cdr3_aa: CASSLRLQGGTDTQYF

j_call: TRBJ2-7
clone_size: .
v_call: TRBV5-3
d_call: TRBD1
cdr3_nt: TGTGCCAGAAGCTTGCGGGACAGACGAGAGCAGTACTTC
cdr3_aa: CARSLRDRREQYF

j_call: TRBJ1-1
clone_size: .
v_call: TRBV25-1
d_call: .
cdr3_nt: TGTGCCAGCCACCCAATCGGGGGGACCACTGAAGCTTTCTTT
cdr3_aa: CASHPIGGTTEAFF

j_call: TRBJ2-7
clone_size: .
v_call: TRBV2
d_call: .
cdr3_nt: TGTGCCAGCAGTGGACGGGTGGTCCAGGGCGAGCAGTACTTC
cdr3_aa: CASSGRVVQGEQYF

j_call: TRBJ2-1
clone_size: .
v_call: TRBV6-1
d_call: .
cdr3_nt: TGTGCCAGCATCCGATCGGGGAGCTCCTACAATGAGCAGTTCTTC
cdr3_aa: CASIRSGSSYNEQFF

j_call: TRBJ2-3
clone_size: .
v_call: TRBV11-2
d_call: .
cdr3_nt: TGTGCCAGCAGCTTGTCTCCCGTTAGCGGCACAGATACGCAGTATTTT
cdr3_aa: CASSLSPVSGTDTQYF

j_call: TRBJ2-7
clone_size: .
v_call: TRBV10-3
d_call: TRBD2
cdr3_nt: TGTGCCATCAGTGTAGACAGGACTAGCGTCGTGCCAAGGTCCTACGAGCAGTACTTC
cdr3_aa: CAISVDRTSVVPRSYEQYF

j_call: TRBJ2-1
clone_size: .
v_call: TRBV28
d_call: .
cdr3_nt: TGTGCCAGCAGTTCCCTCGACAGGCCCTACAATGAGCAGTTCTTC
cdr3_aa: CASSSLDRPYNEQFF

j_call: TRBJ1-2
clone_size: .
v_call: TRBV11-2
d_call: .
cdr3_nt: TGTGCCAGCAGCTCACTAAACTATGGCTACACCTTC
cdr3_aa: CASSSLNYGYTF

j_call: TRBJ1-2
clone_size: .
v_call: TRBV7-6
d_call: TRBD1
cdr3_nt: TGTGCCAGCAGCTCCGGGACAGGCCCCTATGGCTACACCTTC
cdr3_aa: CASSSGTGPYGYTF

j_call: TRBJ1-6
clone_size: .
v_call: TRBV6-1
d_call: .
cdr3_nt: TGTGCCTTAAAGCCCGGGGGGGGCTCACCCCTCCACTTT
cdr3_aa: CALKPGGGSPLHF

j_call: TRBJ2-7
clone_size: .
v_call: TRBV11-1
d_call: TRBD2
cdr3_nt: TGTGCCAGCAGCTTAGGGCTAGCGGAAGCCGAGCAGTACTTC
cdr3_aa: CASSLGLAEAEQYF

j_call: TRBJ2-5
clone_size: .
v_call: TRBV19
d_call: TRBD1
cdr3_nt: TGTGCCAGTCAGGGGGCCCGCCAAGAGACCCAGTACTTC
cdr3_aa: CASQGARQETQYF

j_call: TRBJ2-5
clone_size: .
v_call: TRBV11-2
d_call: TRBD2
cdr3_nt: TGTGCCAGCGGATCCCGTCGGGGGGAGGGAGAGACCCAGTACTTC
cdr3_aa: CASGSRRGEGETQYF

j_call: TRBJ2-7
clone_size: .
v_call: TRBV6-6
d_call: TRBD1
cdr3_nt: TGTGCCAGCAGTAACCTCAGACAGGGGAGCTCCTACGAGCAGTACTTC
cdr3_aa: CASSNLRQGSSYEQYF

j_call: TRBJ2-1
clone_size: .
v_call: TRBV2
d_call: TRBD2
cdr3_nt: TGTGCCAGCAACCCTAGCGGGAGATACAATGAGCAGTTCTTC
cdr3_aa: CASNPSGRYNEQFF

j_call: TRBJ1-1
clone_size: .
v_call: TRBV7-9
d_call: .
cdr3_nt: TGTGCTAGCAGCTTAGGGAGTAGGGGGATGAACACTGAAGCTTTCTTT
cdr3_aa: CASSLGSRGMNTEAFF

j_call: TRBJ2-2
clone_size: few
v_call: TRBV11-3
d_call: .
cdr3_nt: TGTGCCAGCAGCTTAAAACAGAACACCGGGGAGCTGTTTTTT
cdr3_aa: CASSLKQNTGELFF

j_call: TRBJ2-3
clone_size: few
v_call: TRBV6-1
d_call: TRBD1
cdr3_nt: TGTGCCAGCACGCGGAAGACAGGGGCGGCAGATACGCAGTATTTT
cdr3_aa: CASTRKTGAADTQYF

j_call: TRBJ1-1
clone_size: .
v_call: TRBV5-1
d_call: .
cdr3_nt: TGCGCCAGCAGAAAGGCAGCGCCCCATCGGACTGAAGCTTTCTTT
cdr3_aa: CASRKAAPHRTEAFF

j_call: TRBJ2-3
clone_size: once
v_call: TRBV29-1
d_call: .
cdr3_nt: TGCAGCGTTCTCCTCGGGGCCTTAGCGGCGGGAGATACGCAGTATTTT
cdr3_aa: CSVLLGALAAGDTQYF

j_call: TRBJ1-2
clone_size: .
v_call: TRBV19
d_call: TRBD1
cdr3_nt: TGTGCCAGTAGTGGCTGGGGCAGGGGGATAGACTACACCTTC
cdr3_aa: CASSGWGRGIDYTF

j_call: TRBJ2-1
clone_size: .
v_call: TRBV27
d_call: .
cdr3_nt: TGTGCCAGCAGTTTCGGAGGATCCTACAATGAGCAGTTCTTC
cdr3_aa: CASSFGGSYNEQFF

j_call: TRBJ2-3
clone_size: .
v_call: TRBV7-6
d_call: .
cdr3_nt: TGTGCCAGCAGCTTAGCCCAACAGGTTCGAACAGATACGCAGTATTTT
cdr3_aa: CASSLAQQVRTDTQYF

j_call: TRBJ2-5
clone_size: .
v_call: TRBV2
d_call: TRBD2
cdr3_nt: TGTGCCAGCAGGGGGAGGGACCGCGGCAAACAAGAGACCCAGTACTTC
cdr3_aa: CASRGRDRGKQETQYF

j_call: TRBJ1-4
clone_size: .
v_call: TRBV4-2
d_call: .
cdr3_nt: TGTGCCAGCAGCCAAGATTTAGAGGCGGTGGCTAATGAAAAACTGTTTTTT
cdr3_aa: CASSQDLEAVANEKLFF

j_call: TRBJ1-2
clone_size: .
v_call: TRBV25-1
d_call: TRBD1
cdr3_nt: TGTGCCAGCAGCGAACAGGGGATCTATGGCTACACCTTC
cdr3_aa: CASSEQGIYGYTF